This TCR beta chain was observed in a study of CD8 T cells in Susac syndrome. This CDR3 region has 15 residues. Germline-derived CDR1 and CDR2 are SGHRS and YFSETQ. V dropped 0 bases and J dropped 1 base, with 10 bases sitting between them. When the RNA was reverse transcribed, random hexamers were used with an input of roughly 0.5 to 1 ug. TCRdb ran MiXCR on the immunoSEQ multiplex PCR reads and lists one entry per CDR3 protein. The sample lists some 150,000 distinct CDR3 sequences; roughly 94% were seen once. The rearrangement links TRBV5-1 to TRBJ1-1; D unresolved. Sequencing was performed on CD4+ T cells from PBMCs. The sequence came from a human donor in good health. The CDR3 DNA reads as TGCGCCAGCAGCTTGGAACCGCAGAGGAACACTGAAGCTTTCTTT. Amino acid sequence: CASSLEPQRNTEAFF.